A single T cell receptor beta chain is shown here with its context. Its antigen is as yet unknown. The junction departs from the called germline gene at one end, perhaps through a read error. Germline CDR1 SQVTM, CDR2 ANQGSEA. This CDR3 comprises 15 residues. The sample originates from a study of blood T cells in healthy people across ages. Study outcomes and limitations: Older age went with lower TCR beta diversity per million T cells, in a roughly linear way.

Combining a sample-barcoded 5' primer with a J-beta primer mix, a second PCR ran for roughly 7 to 12 cycles. Each of the cDNA molecules was tagged by a template-switch adaptor with 12 random nucleotides. One entry per CDR3 protein results from TCRdb running MiXCR on the 5' RACE reads. Of roughly 1.5 million distinct CDR3 sequences listed, approximately 42% are singletons. Sequenced input: blood. This chain connects TRBV29-1 to TRBJ2-3; 9 bases are a match to TRBD2. The clonotype originates from a woman aged 18-29 years in good health. CDR3 residues: CSVPTSGSSTGTQYF. The CDR3 DNA sequence: TGCAGCGTGCCGACTAGCGGCTCAAGCACAGGTACGCAGTATTTT.